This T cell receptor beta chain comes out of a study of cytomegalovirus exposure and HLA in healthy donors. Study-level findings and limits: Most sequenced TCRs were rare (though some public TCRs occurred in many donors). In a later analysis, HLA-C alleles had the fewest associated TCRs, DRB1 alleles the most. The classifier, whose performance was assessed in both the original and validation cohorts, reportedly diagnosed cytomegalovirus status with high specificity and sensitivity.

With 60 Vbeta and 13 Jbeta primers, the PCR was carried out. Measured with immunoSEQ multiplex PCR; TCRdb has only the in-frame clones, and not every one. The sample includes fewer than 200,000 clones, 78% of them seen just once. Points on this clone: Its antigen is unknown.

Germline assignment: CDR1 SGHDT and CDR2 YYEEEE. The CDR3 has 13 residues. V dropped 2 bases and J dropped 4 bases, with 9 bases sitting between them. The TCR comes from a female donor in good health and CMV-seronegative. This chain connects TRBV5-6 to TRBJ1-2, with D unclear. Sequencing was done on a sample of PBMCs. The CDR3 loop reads CASSFPGSYGYTF. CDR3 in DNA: TGTGCCAGCAGCTTCCCGGGGAGCTATGGCTACACCTTC.